One sample yielded the 31 T cell receptor beta chains listed below, sequenced in a study of blood T cell repertoires in COVID-19. Profiled with immunoSEQ multiplex PCR; TCRdb holds only in-frame clones, not every one. The sample shows some 80,000 clones, roughly 85% of them seen only once. The sequenced sample was peripheral blood. These receptor sequences come from a man in his fifties or sixties with COVID-19, enrolled during active disease.

V and J are TRBV3-1 (or the pseudogene TRBV3-2) and TRBJ1-5; weak D call: TRBD1 (6 bases). The CDR3 extends over 15 amino acids. V was cut by 3 bases and J by 4 bases, with 13 bases left in between. Per germline, CDR1 LGHDT and CDR2 YNNKEL (reference sequence). CDR3 amino acids: CASSQRTQGNQPQHF. CDR3 DNA sequence: TGTGCCAGCAGCCAGCGAACACAGGGAAATCAGCCCCAGCATTTT.

The rearrangement uses TRBV27 and TRBJ2-1, with D perhaps TRBD2 (6 bases). V was shortened by 4 bases and J by 6 bases, with 19 bases between the two germline ends. Germline V gene lookup returns CDR1 MNHEY and CDR2 SMNVEV (reference sequence). This CDR3 has 16 residues. The CDR3 DNA reads as TGTGCCAGCAGTTCCCGAGGAGGGCAGTGGGGCAATGAGCAGTTCTTC. Translated, it gives CASSSRGGQWGNEQFF.

CDR3 sequence: CASSLEAGGHNEQFF. The CDR3 nucleotides are TGCGCCAGCAGCTTGGAAGCGGGAGGTCACAATGAGCAGTTCTTC. The chain couples TRBV5-1 to TRBJ2-1; 9 bases are a match to TRBD2. V lost 0 bases to trimming and J lost 5 bases; unmatched junction nucleotides: 3. Germline CDR1 and CDR2: SGHRS and YFSETQ. The CDR3 length is 15 residues.

This rearrangement joins TRBV7-9 to TRBJ1-2; D uncertain. This CDR3 is 17 amino acids long. The V end lost 4 bases, the J end lost 0 bases, and 18 bases lay between the germline ends. Germline-derived CDR1 and CDR2 are SEHNR and FQNEAQ (reference sequence). The CDR3 nucleotides are TGTGCCAGCAGCTCAAGACTGCATCACCTATCTAACTATGGCTACACCTTC. Amino acids: CASSSRLHHLSNYGYTF.

The genes are TRBV7-9 and TRBJ1-1, with D possibly matching TRBD1 (6 bases). The CDR3 is made up of 15 amino acids. Between the trimmed V and J ends, which lost 3 bases and 1 base, there was a span of 12 bases. Germline CDR1 and CDR2: SEHNR and FQNEAQ (reference sequence). The CDR3 DNA reads as TGTGCCAGCAGCTTTTCGCGGACAGCGAACACTGAAGCTTTCTTT. Its protein product is CASSFSRTANTEAFF.

The J gene is TRBJ2-5, the V gene TRBV15, with TRBD2 matching over 8 bases. J gave up 3 bases and V 1 base, and 7 bases lay outside the gene matches. In germline, CDR1 is LNHNV, CDR2 YYDKDF (reference sequence). The CDR3 length is 16 residues. In DNA form, the CDR3 reads TGTGCCACCAGCAGAGGAACCGCGGGAGGCGAAGAGACCCAGTACTTC. This codes for CATSRGTAGGEETQYF.

This chain uses TRBV30 with TRBJ2-7; 10 bases map to TRBD2. After removal of 4 bases from V and 4 bases from J, the junction contained 7 bases not matched to a gene. The CDR3 has 14 amino acids. Per the germline V gene, CDR1 is GTSNPN and CDR2 is SVGIG (reference sequence). The CDR3 loop reads CAWNLGLAEYEQYF. DNA of the CDR3: TGTGCCTGGAACCTTGGACTAGCGGAGTACGAGCAGTACTTC.

The chain joins TRBV28 to TRBJ1-1, with a possible D match to TRBD1 (6 bases). Trimming removed 7 bases from V and 2 bases from J, with 17 bases in between. The CDR3 is made up of 15 amino acids. Germline CDR1 MDHEN, CDR2 SYDVKM. In nucleotides, the CDR3 is TGTGCCAGCACCTTGGGGGCCCTGGGAAACACTGAAGCTTTCTTT. It is translated as CASTLGALGNTEAFF.

The chain combines TRBV27 with TRBJ1-4; D possibly corresponds to TRBD1 (5 bases). The V gene's germline CDR1 is MNHEY and CDR2 SMNVEV (reference sequence). The germline V and J ends were trimmed by 7 bases and 6 bases, with 15 bases remaining between them. The CDR3 covers 14 residues. The chain's CDR3 is CASTLRGGDEKLFF. The CDR3 DNA follows: TGTGCCAGCACCCTCCGAGGAGGGGATGAAAAACTGTTTTTT. The full variable domain, in which reference TRBV27 and TRBJ1-4 provide the parts outside the CDR3, is EAQVTQNPRYLITVTGKKLTVTCSQNMNHEYMSWYRQDPGLGLRQIYYSMNVEVTDKGDVPEGYKVSRKEKRNFPLILESPSPNQTSLYFCASTLRGGDEKLFFGSGTQLSVL.

The chain joins TRBV5-6 to TRBJ2-1, with D possibly matching TRBD1 (6 bases). The germline V gene has CDR1 SGHDT and CDR2 YYEEEE. The CDR3 length is 13 residues. Trimming took 0 bases from V and 8 from J, leaving 9 bases between them. CDR3 loop: CASSLEPGDEQFF. CDR3 DNA sequence: TGTGCCAGCAGCTTGGAACCAGGGGATGAGCAGTTCTTC.

The rearrangement uses TRBV6-2 or TRBV6-3 and TRBJ1-5; no firm D call. Germline assignment: CDR1 MNHEY and CDR2 SVGEGT. The CDR3 runs 15 residues. The V end lost 0 bases, the J end lost 5 bases, and 11 bases lay between the germline ends. The CDR3 is CASSYSVDGDQPQHF. As DNA, the CDR3 is TGTGCCAGCAGTTACTCGGTCGACGGAGATCAGCCCCAGCATTTT.

Only a few counts were recorded for this clone. The CDR3 nucleotides are TGTGCCAGCAGCTTGGCCGGCGGGATGAGCAATGAGCAGTTCTTC. Protein: CASSLAGGMSNEQFF. This sequence joins TRBV5-4 and TRBJ2-1; possibly TRBD2 for D (6 bases). This CDR3 has 15 amino acids. Looked up from germline, CDR1 is SGHNT and CDR2 is YYREEE (reference sequence). The V and J ends lost 0 bases and 6 bases respectively, with 13 bases between them.

V is TRBV19 and J is TRBJ1-5, with 8 bases matching TRBD1. V shed 3 bases, J shed 6 bases, and the junction held 7 bases outside the gene matches. CDR1 is LNHDA, CDR2 SQIVND, per germline (reference sequence). The CDR3 loop spans 15 amino acids. CDR3 protein: CASSMDRAGGQPQHF. CDR3 nucleotides: TGTGCCAGTAGTATGGACAGGGCAGGCGGTCAGCCCCAGCATTTT.

The chain recombines TRBV18 with TRBJ1-1, with a possible D match to TRBD1 (5 bases). The CDR3 covers 15 residues. V shed 3 bases and J shed 11 bases, with 22 bases lying between them. Looked up from germline, CDR1 is KGHSH and CDR2 is LQKENI. CDR3 region: CASSPPQQELRGAFF. CDR3 nucleotides: TGTGCCAGCTCACCGCCACAACAGGAGCTCCGTGGGGCTTTCTTT.

The table lists this clone with a few counts. The chain employs TRBV7-9 and TRBJ2-5, with 7 positions matching TRBD2. Per germline, CDR1 SEHNR and CDR2 FQNEAQ (reference sequence). The CDR3 loop spans 16 amino acids. Trimming at V came to 4 bases and at J to 5 bases, leaving 13 bases not matched to a gene. CDR3 protein: CASSSPYRLARETQYF. CDR3 nucleotides: TGTGCCAGCAGCTCGCCCTACAGACTAGCCCGGGAGACCCAGTACTTC.

This clone was detected only a few times. The chain carries TRBV11-3 and TRBJ2-1, with 9 positions matching TRBD2. The junction had 6 bases not matched to a gene; V was cut back by 6 bases and J by 3 bases. There are 15 residues in the CDR3. Germline loops: CDR1 SGHNT, CDR2 YENEEA. DNA for the CDR3: TGTGCCAGCAGTGTCGCGGGGGGGAACTACAATGAGCAGTTCTTC. Translated: CASSVAGGNYNEQFF.

V and J are TRBV30 and TRBJ2-2; the D gene is possibly TRBD1 (5 bases). Trimming took 3 bases from V and 5 from J, leaving 10 bases between them. CDR3 size: 13 residues. Germline V CDR1 and CDR2: GTSNPN, SVGIG (reference sequence). The CDR3, as DNA: TGTGCCTGGAGCCCACAGGAGACCGGGGAGCTGTTTTTT. Translated, it gives CAWSPQETGELFF.

The genes are TRBV6-6 and TRBJ1-2; the match to TRBD1 covers 10 bases. Per the germline V gene, CDR1 is MNHNY and CDR2 is SVGAGI (reference sequence). With 8 bases clipped from V and 0 bases from J, the junction kept 6 bases outside the gene matches. The CDR3 spans 15 residues. In DNA, the CDR3 is TGTGCCAGCGCCCTGGGACAGGGGTCTAACTATGGCTACACCTTC. Its protein is CASALGQGSNYGYTF.

This rearrangement joins TRBV12-5 to TRBJ1-5; 9 bases line up with TRBD1. The germline V gene encodes CDR1 LGHNT and CDR2 FRNRAP. The J segment lost 2 bases and the V segment lost 3 bases, leaving 11 bases of the junction unmatched. This CDR3 region has 18 residues. In DNA, the CDR3 is TGTGCTAGTGGTTTTTCGACAGGGGGTCGGAGGGGCAATCAGCCCCAGCATTTT. It is translated as CASGFSTGGRRGNQPQHF.

The chain has TRBV29-1 and TRBJ1-1; D perhaps matches TRBD1 (5 bases). This CDR3 is built from 16 residues. The V and J ends lost 0 bases and 6 bases respectively, with 20 bases between them. CDR1 and CDR2 (germline): SQVTM, ANQGSEA. CDR3: CSVEEGDWGGNPEAFF. For the CDR3, the DNA is TGCAGCGTTGAAGAAGGGGATTGGGGGGGTAACCCTGAAGCTTTCTTT.

The chain has TRBV10-2 and TRBJ2-1; 7 bases line up with TRBD2. The ends lost 6 bases at V and 9 bases at J; junction bases unmatched: 11. Germline V gene sequence: CDR1 WSHSY, CDR2 SAAADI. This CDR3 is built from 14 residues. The CDR3 nucleotides read TGCGCCAGCAGCCCGCTTGCGGGAGTTGGTGAGCAGTTCTTC. Translating gives CASSPLAGVGEQFF.

V gene TRBV7-9 combines with J gene TRBJ2-3; 7 nucleotides align to TRBD1. Germline values: CDR1 SEHNR, CDR2 FQNEAQ (reference sequence). The junction had 0 bases not matched to a gene; V was cut back by 2 bases and J by 4 bases. This CDR3 spans 13 amino acids. The CDR3 sequence: CASSLQGADTQYF. CDR3 DNA sequence: TGTGCCAGCAGCTTACAGGGGGCAGATACGCAGTATTTT.

The chain links TRBV30 to TRBJ1-5, with D possibly TRBD1 on 6 matching bases. The CDR3 has 14 residues. Trimming shortened V by 1 base and J by 0 bases, and 7 bases separated the two germline ends. Germline lookup yields CDR1 GTSNPN and CDR2 SVGIG (reference sequence). Here the CDR3 DNA reads TGTGCCTGGAGTGAAGGGGGTAGCAATCAGCCCCAGCATTTT. The encoded protein is CAWSEGGSNQPQHF.

CDR3 sequence (DNA): TGTGCCTCCTCAACGGACTCTAGCAATCAGCCCCAGCATTTT. As protein: CASSTDSSNQPQHF. The rearrangement uses TRBV19 and TRBJ1-5; no definite D call. The CDR3 is 14 residues long. Trimming cost V 11 bases and J 0 bases, with 14 bases left between them. The V gene's germline CDR1 is LNHDA and CDR2 SQIVND (reference sequence).

The gene calls are TRBV2 and TRBJ1-2; a possible D gene is TRBD1 (6 bases). Germline V gives CDR1 SNHLY, CDR2 FYNNEI. This CDR3 is 13 amino acids long. Trimming removed 3 bases at V and 8 bases at J, with 13 bases between. The CDR3 sequence: CASSESQGRGYTF. The CDR3 DNA follows: TGTGCCAGCAGTGAGTCACAGGGCCGGGGCTACACCTTC. Full variable domain (missing parts from reference TRBV2 and TRBJ1-2): EPEVTQTPSHQVTQMGQEVILRCVPISNHLYFYWYRQILGQKVEFLVSFYNNEISEKSEIFDDQFSVERPDGSNFTLKIRSTKLEDSAMYFCASSESQGRGYTFGSGTRLTVV.

The V and J genes are TRBV12-3 or TRBV12-4 and TRBJ1-2, with a weak D call TRBD1 (5 bases). The CDR3 is made up of 13 amino acids. With 5 bases removed from V and 7 bases from J, the gap between germline ends came to 14 bases. CDR3 in DNA: TGTGCCAGCAGTATAAACACAGGTCGTGGCTACACCTTC. Translating it yields CASSINTGRGYTF.

CDR3 protein: CASSYSTFDTDTQYF. For the CDR3, the DNA is TGTGCCAGCAGTTACTCGACTTTTGACACAGATACGCAGTATTTT. The V call is TRBV6-5, the J call TRBJ2-3; D gene ambiguous. Germline V gene sequence: CDR1 MNHEY, CDR2 SVGAGI. V lost 0 bases to trimming and J lost 2 bases, with 9 bases between them. The CDR3 has 15 amino acids.

The genes are TRBV7-6 and TRBJ2-3, with TRBD2 matching 8 bases. V trimming: 5 bases; J trimming: 5 bases; junction bases outside the gene matches: 9. Germline CDR1 SGHVS, CDR2 FNYEAQ. CDR3 length equals 15 residues. CDR3 residues: CASSRSGSGVDTQYF. The CDR3 DNA sequence: TGTGCCAGCAGCCGAAGCGGGAGCGGGGTAGATACGCAGTATTTT. Full variable domain (missing parts from reference TRBV7-6 and TRBJ2-3): GAGVSQSPRYKVTKRGQDVALRCDPISGHVSLYWYRQALGQGPEFLTYFNYEAQQDKSGLPNDRFSAERPEGSISTLTIQRTEQRDSAMYRCASSRSGSGVDTQYFGPGTRLTVL.

The chain carries TRBV6-1 and TRBJ2-3; the D gene is possibly TRBD1 (6 bases). Deletions cut 3 bases from V and 0 bases from J, with 13 bases between. Germline CDR1 MNHNS, CDR2 SASEGT. The CDR3 extends over 16 amino acids. The CDR3 reads CASSDGPQGSTDTQYF. CDR3 DNA: TGTGCCAGCAGTGATGGGCCTCAGGGGAGCACAGATACGCAGTATTTT.

The chain couples TRBV6-2 or TRBV6-3 to TRBJ2-3; 9 bases fit TRBD2. Germline lookup yields CDR1 MNHEY and CDR2 SVGEGT. This CDR3 region has 16 residues. V shed 4 bases and J 3 bases; nucleotides not matched to a gene: 8. The CDR3 DNA is TGTGCCAGCAGTTCCTTTGCGGGAGGGCCGACAGATACGCAGTATTTT. It codes for CASSSFAGGPTDTQYF.

This clone was seen only a few times. This chain connects TRBV27 to TRBJ1-2; D is unclear. The CDR3 has 15 residues. With 6 bases removed from V and 0 bases from J, the gap between germline ends came to 14 bases. Looked up from germline, CDR1 is MNHEY and CDR2 is SMNVEV (reference sequence). The CDR3: CASSPRMGANYGYTF. The CDR3 DNA is TGTGCCAGCAGCCCCCGGATGGGAGCTAACTATGGCTACACCTTC.